The 17 T cell receptor beta chains reported below all come from one sample, sequenced in a study of cytomegalovirus exposure and HLA in healthy donors. Assay used: immunoSEQ multiplex PCR; TCRdb lists only in-frame clones, some missing. The table has more than 90,000 clones, approximately 86% seen once. Sequencing was done on a sample of PBMCs. Receptors were obtained from a man aged 18 to 29 in good health and CMV-seropositive.

The J gene is TRBJ1-1, the V gene TRBV5-5, with D unclear. Trimming took 1 base from V and 10 from J, leaving 11 bases between them. This CDR3 is built from 12 residues. Germline CDR1 and CDR2: SGHKS and YYEKEE (reference sequence). The CDR3 spells CASSLFRGLAFF. DNA for the CDR3: TGTGCCAGCAGCTTGTTCCGCGGCCTAGCTTTCTTT.

The chain joins TRBV30 to TRBJ2-1, with TRBD2 matching over 12 bases. V dropped 0 bases and J dropped 14; count of bases not matched to a gene: 14. Looked up from germline, CDR1 is GTSNPN and CDR2 is SVGIG (reference sequence). The CDR3 has 16 amino acids. CDR3 sequence (DNA): TGTGCCTGGAGTGTACCACTAGCGGGGGGAGGGGCAGCGAAGTTCTTC. Protein sequence: CAWSVPLAGGGAAKFF.

This chain connects TRBV18 to TRBJ2-5; TRBD2 aligns across 8 bases. Germline lookup yields CDR1 KGHSH and CDR2 LQKENI. CDR3 length equals 16 residues. V lost 2 bases, J lost 0 bases, and 5 bases stayed unmatched. The CDR3 sequence is CASSPTASGYQETQYF. Here the CDR3 DNA reads TGTGCCAGCTCACCAACGGCTAGCGGGTACCAAGAGACCCAGTACTTC. Full variable domain (outside the CDR3, taken from reference TRBV18 and TRBJ2-5): NAGVMQNPRHLVRRRGQEARLRCSPMKGHSHVYWYRQLPEEGLKFMVYLQKENIIDESGMPKERFSAEFPKEGPSILRIQQVVRGDSAAYFCASSPTASGYQETQYFGPGTRLLVL.

The J gene is TRBJ1-4, the V gene TRBV4-3; D gene ambiguous. V gave up 7 bases and J gave up 6 bases, with 27 bases separating them. From germline, CDR1 is LGHNA and CDR2 YSLEER. The CDR3 runs to 18 residues. In DNA form, the CDR3 reads TGCGCCAGCACCCGTTATGAGCGGTACCAGAGCGGGGATGAAAAACTGTTTTTT. Its translation: CASTRYERYQSGDEKLFF.

This rearrangement joins TRBV13 to TRBJ2-5, with D possibly being TRBD2 (6 bases). The CDR3 has 15 amino acids. Germline V lookup: CDR1 PRHDT, CDR2 FYEKMQ (reference sequence). V was clipped by 1 base and J by 3 bases, with 12 bases between them. Written as DNA, the CDR3 is TGTGCCAGCAGCTTAGCCCAGGAGGGTGAAGAGACCCAGTACTTC. Amino acids: CASSLAQEGEETQYF.

There are a few counts of this clone. The chain is built from TRBV7-2 and TRBJ2-2; weak D call: TRBD2 (6 bases). There are 13 residues in the CDR3. Trimming stripped 2 bases from V and 8 bases from J, with 9 bases between. CDR1 is SGHTA and CDR2 is FQGNSA in the germline V gene. The CDR3 DNA sequence: TGTGCCAGCAGCTTATTGGAGGGGGGGGAGCTGTTTTTT. This gives the protein CASSLLEGGELFF.

The gene calls are TRBV4-1 and TRBJ2-3; D perhaps matches TRBD2 (6 bases). CDR1 is MGHRA, CDR2 YSYEKL, per germline. The V gene lost 4 bases and the J gene lost 5 bases, with 16 bases spanning the gap. The CDR3 runs 15 residues. The CDR3 bases are TGCGCCAGCAGCCGCTTGGGACTGCAGGTAGATACGCAGTATTTT. Translating it yields CASSRLGLQVDTQYF.

J is TRBJ2-6 and V is TRBV18, with TRBD1 matching 7 bases. This CDR3 contains 17 residues. CDR1 and CDR2 (germline): KGHSH, LQKENI. V was clipped by 3 bases and J by 1 base; unmatched bases: 6. CDR3 residues: CASSPRDSLSGANVLTF. CDR3 bases: TGTGCCAGCTCACCCCGGGACAGCTTATCTGGGGCCAACGTCCTGACTTTC. The full variable domain, in which reference TRBV18 and TRBJ2-6 provide the parts outside the CDR3, is NAGVMQNPRHLVRRRGQEARLRCSPMKGHSHVYWYRQLPEEGLKFMVYLQKENIIDESGMPKERFSAEFPKEGPSILRIQQVVRGDSAAYFCASSPRDSLSGANVLTFGAGSRLTVL.

On this clone itself: Being one base from a much bigger clone, this may be a read error. This chain uses TRBV28 with TRBJ1-2, with TRBD1 identical over 7 bases. The V gene end was trimmed by 4 bases and the J gene end by 2 bases; junction bases not matched to a gene: 4. Germline loops: CDR1 MDHEN, CDR2 SYDVKM. This CDR3 has 14 amino acids. The CDR3 DNA reads TGTGCCAGCAGTTCAGGGGGACAGAACTATGGCTACACCTTC. It is translated as CASSSGGQNYGYTF.

The chain links TRBV28 to TRBJ2-3; D call uncertain. Germline loops: CDR1 MDHEN, CDR2 SYDVKM. CDR3 length: 13 amino acids. The germline V and J ends were trimmed by 6 bases and 0 bases, with 7 bases remaining between them. CDR3 bases: TGTGCCAGCAGGAAGCATAGCACAGATACGCAGTATTTT. It yields the protein CASRKHSTDTQYF. Variable domain in full (rest from reference TRBV28 and TRBJ2-3): DVKVTQSSRYLVKRTGEKVFLECVQDMDHENMFWYRQDPGLGLRLIYFSYDVKMKEKGDIPEGYSVSREKKERFSLILESASTNQTSMYLCASRKHSTDTQYFGPGTRLTVL.

This clone was counted once. The J gene is TRBJ2-1, the V gene TRBV5-6, with D uncertain. V lost 0 bases and J 9 bases, leaving 4 bases between the germline ends. Germline lookup yields CDR1 SGHDT and CDR2 YYEEEE. CDR3 length equals 11 residues. CDR3 region: CASSLEAEQFF. The CDR3 DNA is TGTGCCAGCAGCTTGGAAGCTGAGCAGTTCTTC.

The V call is TRBV10-3, the J call TRBJ1-5; possibly TRBD1 for D (5 bases). Germline CDR1 and CDR2: ENHRY and SYGVKD. The CDR3 totals 18 residues. The V end was cut by 0 bases, the J end by 0 bases, with 15 bases between. The CDR3 DNA follows: TGTGCCATCAGTGAGTCAACAGGACACCCTCATAGCAATCAGCCCCAGCATTTT. Translated: CAISESTGHPHSNQPQHF.

This clone was recorded only once. The chain has TRBV7-8 and TRBJ1-1, with D possibly TRBD1 on 6 matching bases. The germline V gene has CDR1 SGHVS and CDR2 FQNEAQ. With 1 base removed from V and 3 bases from J, the gap between germline ends came to 9 bases. The CDR3 consists of 14 residues. DNA for the CDR3: TGTGCCAGCAGCTTAGGGGGGGGCGACACTGAAGCTTTCTTT. As protein: CASSLGGGDTEAFF.

The chain recombines TRBV19 with TRBJ1-5; weak D call: TRBD1 (6 bases). In germline, CDR1 is LNHDA, CDR2 SQIVND (reference sequence). V was shortened by 4 bases and J by 0 bases, with 16 bases between the two germline ends. The CDR3 spans 17 residues. The CDR3 coding sequence is TGTGCCAGTAGTACGCCACTGAACAGGGTTAGCAATCAGCCCCAGCATTTT. Protein product: CASSTPLNRVSNQPQHF.

J is TRBJ2-2 and V is TRBV27, with D possibly matching TRBD1 (5 bases). Between the trimmed V and J ends, which lost 5 bases and 6 bases, there was a span of 7 bases. This CDR3 comprises 12 residues. Germline loops: CDR1 MNHEY, CDR2 SMNVEV (reference sequence). CDR3 residues: CASSEGAGELFF. Here the CDR3 DNA reads TGTGCCAGCAGTGAAGGGGCCGGGGAGCTGTTTTTT.

This sequence joins TRBV6-5 and TRBJ2-1, with a tentative D call TRBD2 (7 bases). This CDR3 is 15 amino acids long. In germline, CDR1 is MNHEY, CDR2 SVGAGI. V was shortened by 5 bases and J by 3 bases, with 14 bases between the two germline ends. The CDR3 region has the DNA TGTGCCAGCAGTATTCGGGGGGCCAGCTACAATGAGCAGTTCTTC. It is translated as CASSIRGASYNEQFF.

This chain joins TRBV15 and TRBJ1-5; D unclear. Germline CDR1 LNHNV, CDR2 YYDKDF (reference sequence). V was shortened by 2 bases and J by 7 bases, with 18 bases between the two germline ends. The CDR3 is made up of 16 amino acids. The CDR3 is CATSRRAGRIGQPQHF. CDR3 sequence (DNA): TGTGCCACCAGCAGACGCGCGGGTCGTATAGGCCAGCCCCAGCATTTT.